Following are 28 T cell receptor beta chains from one sample sequenced in a study of T cells after yellow fever vaccination. Using its own MiXCR run on the 5' RACE reads, TCRdb lists one record per CDR3 protein. There are tens of thousands of distinct CDR3 sequences in the sample; roughly 6% occur only once, and 20% to 25% lies in the top ten. Sequences were derived from PBMCs, either bulk or a sorted T-cell subset (CD4+, CD8+, memory, or dextramer-sorted; not recorded which), sampled on the day of the yellow fever booster vaccination. The receptors shown here come from a young man who received the YFV17D yellow fever vaccine.

This clonotype was counted many times. This rearrangement joins TRBV7-2 to TRBJ2-7; D is perhaps TRBD2 (5 bases). The CDR3 contains 13 residues. Per germline, CDR1 SGHTA and CDR2 FQGNSA. The V gene lost 4 bases and the J gene lost 6 bases, with 13 bases spanning the gap. In nucleotides, the CDR3 is TGTGCCAGCAGCTCTATTAATAGCGCCGAGCAGTACTTC. Its translation: CASSSINSAEQYF.

V gene TRBV11-3 combines with J gene TRBJ2-1; 11 nucleotides align to TRBD2. V dropped 5 bases and J dropped 1; count of bases not matched to a gene: 7. The CDR3 has 17 amino acids. The germline gives CDR1 SGHNT, CDR2 YENEEA. The CDR3 bases are TGTGCCAGCAGCAAAACTAGCGGGAGCATGTCCTACAATGAGCAGTTCTTC. Encoded protein: CASSKTSGSMSYNEQFF.

This clonotype was found many times. The chain recombines TRBV5-5 with TRBJ2-5; D is unclear. The ends were cut back, 0 bases at V and 7 bases at J, with 10 bases in the middle. This CDR3 has 13 residues. Germline values: CDR1 SGHKS, CDR2 YYEKEE (reference sequence). The CDR3 nucleotides read TGTGCCAGCAGCTTGGTTACCCCAGTGACCCAGTACTTC. Residues: CASSLVTPVTQYF.

This clonotype was detected ten times or more. The chain carries TRBV30 and TRBJ1-1; D remains ambiguous. Deletions cut 5 bases from V and 1 base from J, with 5 bases between. The germline V gene encodes CDR1 GTSNPN and CDR2 SVGIG (reference sequence). This CDR3 contains 11 residues. The CDR3, as DNA: TGTGCCTGGGGAGCGAACACTGAAGCTTTCTTT. This sequence encodes CAWGANTEAFF.

This clonotype has ten or more counts. The chain combines TRBV4-1 with TRBJ2-1, with 8 positions matching TRBD1. Germline values: CDR1 MGHRA, CDR2 YSYEKL. With 2 bases clipped from V and 7 bases from J, the junction kept 10 bases outside the gene matches. CDR3 length: 16 amino acids. The CDR3 protein is CASSQPLRTGNNEQFF. CDR3 nucleotides: TGCGCCAGCAGCCAACCTCTCAGGACAGGGAATAATGAGCAGTTCTTC.

This clonotype was counted only a few times. A much bigger clone sits one base away, suggesting this may be a read error. The chain couples TRBV20-1 to TRBJ2-1; TRBD2 matches at 14 bases. CDR1 and CDR2 from the germline V gene are DFQATT and SNEGSKA (reference sequence). This CDR3 has 17 amino acids. In nucleotides, the CDR3 is TGCTGTGCCGAAAGGACTAGCGGGAGGATGGTCTACAATGAGCAGTTCTTC. This codes for CCAERTSGRMVYNEQFF.

This clonotype is categorized as medium-sized. The chain carries TRBV12-3 or TRBV12-4 and TRBJ2-6, with D unresolved. The V end lost 8 bases, the J end lost 1 base, and 12 bases lay between the germline ends. The CDR3 is 15 amino acids. The CDR3 sequence: CASEVRASGANVLTF. For the CDR3, the DNA is TGTGCCAGCGAGGTACGAGCTTCTGGGGCCAACGTCCTGACTTTC.

The chain couples TRBV24-1 to TRBJ2-2; a weak D match, TRBD1 (5 bases). Trimming stripped 7 bases from V and 4 bases from J, with 9 bases between. The germline V gene has CDR1 KGHDR and CDR2 SFDVKD. This CDR3 has 13 amino acids. The CDR3 region has the DNA TGTGCCACCAGAGGAACAGGCACCGGGGAGCTGTTTTTT. This encodes CATRGTGTGELFF.

This clonotype was detected a few times. The rearrangement uses TRBV3-1 and TRBJ2-7; the match to TRBD1 covers 7 bases. J gave up 2 bases and V 0 bases, and 7 bases lay outside the gene matches. Germline-derived CDR1 and CDR2 are LGHDT and YNNKEL (reference sequence). This CDR3 contains 16 residues. The CDR3 DNA reads as TGTGCCAGCAGCCAAGAAAGGTGGCAGGGGGCCTACGAGCAGTACTTC. Encoded protein: CASSQERWQGAYEQYF.

Points on this clonotype: Just one base apart from a much larger clone, this may be a read error. V is TRBV21-1 and J is TRBJ2-1; the DNA was not compared with TRBD1, the D call given in the table. TRBV21-1 is marked as a pseudogene. The CDR3 has 15 amino acids. As DNA, the CDR3 is TGTGCCAACAGCAAAACGGGACAGGGAAACAATGAGCAGTTCTTC. Translation: CANSKTGQGNNEQFF.

This clonotype was picked up many times. The chain recombines TRBV4-1 with TRBJ2-7; weak D call: TRBD1 (5 bases). The CDR3 spans 13 residues. V gave up 4 bases and J gave up 5 bases, with 12 bases separating them. Germline CDR1 MGHRA, CDR2 YSYEKL. The CDR3 loop reads CASSLPGSNEQYF. The CDR3 DNA is TGCGCCAGCAGCCTTCCAGGGTCCAACGAGCAGTACTTC.

This clonotype was observed many times. The gene calls are TRBV29-1 and TRBJ1-1, with D hard to call. In germline, CDR1 is SQVTM, CDR2 ANQGSEA. CDR3 size: 13 residues. V was shortened by 0 bases and J by 1 base, with 6 bases between the two germline ends. CDR3 sequence: CSVEEQPNTEAFF. The DNA of the CDR3 is TGCAGCGTTGAAGAGCAACCGAACACTGAAGCTTTCTTT.

There are many counts of this clonotype. This sequence joins TRBV25-1 and TRBJ2-7; 7 bases match TRBD2. The CDR3 has 14 amino acids. Germline lookup yields CDR1 MGHDK and CDR2 SYGVNS. The trim removed 4 bases at V and 9 bases at J, leaving 12 bases unmatched. This chain's CDR3 is CASSVPGLPAGQYF. The DNA for the CDR3 is TGTGCCAGCAGTGTACCGGGACTACCCGCGGGGCAGTACTTC.

This clonotype was seen more than once but under ten times. The V call is TRBV30, the J call TRBJ2-5; D may be TRBD1 (6 bases). Trimming cost V 5 bases and J 4 bases, with 11 bases left between them. Per the germline V gene, CDR1 is GTSNPN and CDR2 is SVGIG (reference sequence). The CDR3 covers 12 residues. Here the CDR3 reads CAWSGDLETQYF. CDR3 nucleotides: TGTGCCTGGTCAGGGGATTTAGAGACCCAGTACTTC.

Many counts were recorded for this clonotype. This chain uses TRBV4-3 with TRBJ2-7; no reliable D call. The V gene's germline CDR1 is LGHNA and CDR2 YSLEER. V lost 0 bases and J lost 5, with 14 bases in between. The CDR3 has 15 residues. This chain's CDR3 is CASSQDLGLDDEQYF. The CDR3 nucleotides are TGCGCCAGCAGCCAAGATTTAGGGTTGGATGACGAGCAGTACTTC.

This clonotype has ten or more counts. The J gene is TRBJ2-7, the V gene TRBV6-5, with D uncertain. This CDR3 has 13 residues. Germline-derived CDR1 and CDR2 are MNHEY and SVGAGI. V was pared by 2 bases and J by 2 bases, with 7 bases between. The CDR3 nucleotides read TGTGCCAGCAGTTACACGGGTACCTACGAGCAGTACTTC. Protein: CASSYTGTYEQYF.

The J gene is TRBJ2-1, the V gene TRBV6-1, with D possibly being TRBD1 (6 bases). The germline gives CDR1 MNHNS, CDR2 SASEGT. CDR3 length: 12 amino acids. V gave up 11 bases and J gave up 5 bases, with 13 bases separating them. The CDR3 sequence is CASQGWNNEQFF. DNA for the CDR3: TGTGCCTCTCAGGGGTGGAACAATGAGCAGTTCTTC.

This clonotype was counted ten times or more. This chain joins TRBV7-3 and TRBJ2-7, with TRBD2 matching 12 bases. The CDR3 loop spans 16 amino acids. The ends lost 5 bases at V and 6 bases at J; junction bases unmatched: 11. Per the germline V gene, CDR1 is SGHTA and CDR2 is FQGTGA. The CDR3 loop is CASSPLAGGPSSEQYF. In DNA, the CDR3 is TGTGCCAGCAGCCCCCTAGCGGGAGGGCCATCAAGCGAGCAGTACTTC. The whole variable domain, remainder taken from reference TRBV7-3 and TRBJ2-7, is GAGVSQTPSNKVTEKGKYVELRCDPISGHTALYWYRQSLGQGPEFLIYFQGTGAADDSGLPNDRFFAVRPEGSVSTLKIQRTERGDSAVYLCASSPLAGGPSSEQYFGPGTRLTVT.

This clonotype has more than one count but fewer than ten. V gene TRBV20-1 combines with J gene TRBJ1-5; D ambiguous. V lost 0 bases to trimming and J lost 7 bases, with 16 bases between them. The CDR3 has 15 residues. Germline CDR1 and CDR2: DFQATT and SNEGSKA (reference sequence). The CDR3 loop reads CSARDPTSGAQPQHF. Written as DNA, the CDR3 is TGCAGTGCTAGAGATCCAACATCTGGTGCCCAGCCCCAGCATTTT.

This clonotype was seen ten or more times. The chain joins TRBV28 to TRBJ2-6; D not certain. Trimming stripped 2 bases from V and 0 bases from J, with 2 bases between. Germline CDR1 and CDR2: MDHEN and SYDVKM. The CDR3 is made up of 14 amino acids. The CDR3 DNA sequence: TGTGCCAGCAGTTTAGTCTCTGGGGCCAACGTCCTGACTTTC. This gives the protein CASSLVSGANVLTF.

Points on this clonotype: Being one base from a much bigger clone, this may be a read error. The chain uses TRBV5-6 and TRBJ1-1; D is ambiguous. The CDR3 covers 13 residues. Germline lookup yields CDR1 SGHDT and CDR2 YYEEEE. Trimming removed 3 bases from V and 8 bases from J, with 14 bases in between. The CDR3 bases are TGTGCCAGCAGCTGGAGTTCGGACGGAGAAGCTTTCTTT. It yields the protein CASSWSSDGEAFF. The variable domain in full, with the rest retrieved from reference TRBV5-6 and TRBJ1-1, is DAGVTQSPTHLIKTRGQQVTLRCSPKSGHDTVSWYQQALGQGPQFIFQYYEEEERQRGNFPDRFSGHQFPNYSSELNVNALLLGDSALYLCASSWSSDGEAFFGQGTRLTVV.

This clonotype was detected only a few times. J is TRBJ1-6 and V is TRBV20-1; D is unclear. V was cut by 0 bases and J by 0 bases, with 9 bases left in between. CDR3 size: 16 residues. Germline values: CDR1 DFQATT, CDR2 SNEGSKA (reference sequence). The CDR3, as DNA: TGCAGTGCTAGAGAAAGTATAAGCTCCTATAATTCACCCCTCCACTTT. Encoded protein: CSARESISSYNSPLHF.

This clonotype was seen a handful of times. The CDR3 loop is CASGLAGKTQYF. The DNA for the CDR3 is TGTGCCAGCGGACTAGCGGGGAAAACGCAGTATTTT. The chain couples TRBV28 to TRBJ2-3; 12 bases are shared with TRBD2. The CDR3 is made up of 12 amino acids. The ends lost 8 bases at V and 9 bases at J; junction bases unmatched: 3. Germline V gene data show CDR1 as MDHEN and CDR2 as SYDVKM.

The chain couples TRBV20-1 to TRBJ2-7; tentatively, D is TRBD1 or TRBD2 (6 bases each). Trimming took 3 bases from V and 5 from J, leaving 14 bases between them. The length of the CDR3 is 13 residues. Looked up from germline, CDR1 is DFQATT and CDR2 is SNEGSKA (reference sequence). The CDR3 loop reads CSASSGADHEQYF. CDR3 DNA sequence: TGCAGTGCTAGCTCGGGGGCGGACCACGAGCAGTACTTC.

Ten or more counts support this clonotype. The chain carries TRBV3-1 and TRBJ2-7; D not resolved. From germline, CDR1 is LGHDT and CDR2 YNNKEL (reference sequence). Trimming left V 4 bases short and J 2 bases short, with 6 bases between. The CDR3 is made up of 12 amino acids. The CDR3 spells CASSPRTYEQYF. As DNA, the CDR3 is TGTGCCAGCAGCCCTCGGACCTACGAGCAGTACTTC.

The chain combines TRBV20-1 with TRBJ2-5; no clear D gene. CDR3 size: 11 residues. Germline V gene data show CDR1 as DFQATT and CDR2 as SNEGSKA (reference sequence). Deletions cut 1 base from V and 7 bases from J, with 7 bases between. CDR3 residues: CSARGDRTQYF. The CDR3 DNA sequence: TGCAGTGCTAGAGGTGATCGGACCCAGTACTTC.

This clonotype was found a few times. The chain uses TRBV19 and TRBJ2-3; perhaps TRBD2 as D (6 bases). There are 14 residues in the CDR3. Germline V gene data show CDR1 as LNHDA and CDR2 as SQIVND (reference sequence). V lost 8 bases and J lost 0, with 12 bases in between. CDR3 nucleotide sequence: TGTGCCAGTCGAAGCGGGCCTAGCACAGATACGCAGTATTTT. Residues: CASRSGPSTDTQYF.

This clonotype was counted many times. The chain recombines TRBV12-3 or TRBV12-4 with TRBJ1-1; D call uncertain. This CDR3 has 13 residues. Trimming cost V 5 bases and J 6 bases, with 13 bases left between them. Here the CDR3 reads CASSRSSRPEAFF. CDR3 in DNA: TGTGCCAGCAGTCGAAGCTCCAGACCTGAAGCTTTCTTT.